Listed below are T cell receptor beta chains from one sample, sequenced in a study of T cell repertoires in cytomegalovirus infection. TCRdb recomputed calls from the reads with MiXCR, one row per CDR3 protein. This repertoire shows some 940,000 distinct CDR3 sequences, around 29% found once; its top ten account for 11% to 15%. The antigens for these receptors are not known. The sequencing here drew on cultured CD8+ T cells from PBMCs, taken from culture after CMV antigen stimulation. The receptors were gathered from a human donor in good health (CMV status not recorded). Some clones in this sample may be carry-over from other donors' samples. Each CDR3 is given with its conserved first and last residue. Fields, in order: clone size, V gene, D gene, CDR3 length, J gene, CDR3 DNA, CDR3 protein. A D gene is named only where the DNA matches it firmly. The size field is filled for only some rows; it gives once, few, many or a size class.

NA,TRBV9,NA,15,TRBJ1-1,TGTGCCAGCAGCCCTCAACCGGGACAGAACACTGAAGCTTTCTTT,CASSPQPGQNTEAFF
many,TRBV7-2,NA,14,TRBJ2-1,TGTGCCAGCAGCGACCGGGGTCTTTCGGATGAGCAGTTCTTC,CASSDRGLSDEQFF
few,TRBV7-9,NA,15,TRBJ1-2,TGTGCCAGCAGCCTCCCCTCGGGGAACCACTATGGCTACACCTTC,CASSLPSGNHYGYTF
NA,TRBV27,NA,13,TRBJ1-2,TGTGCCAGCATGGGGGGCGCGGACTATGGCTACACCTTC,CASMGGADYGYTF
NA,TRBV4-3,NA,15,TRBJ1-4,TGCGCCAGCAGCCAAGAACAGTCTCCTAATGAAAAACTGTTTTTT,CASSQEQSPNEKLFF
few,TRBV7-9,TRBD1,16,TRBJ1-2,TGTGCCAGCAGAACCGGGACAGGGGGCGCGGACTATGGCTACACCTTC,CASRTGTGGADYGYTF
few,TRBV2,NA,14,TRBJ2-3,TGTGCCAGCAGTGAAAGGTTCGGACCAGATACGCAGTATTTT,CASSERFGPDTQYF
many,TRBV12-3/TRBV12-4,TRBD2,14,TRBJ2-1,TGTGCCAGCAGCCCTCGCGGGGGGCGGAATGAGCAGTTCTTC,CASSPRGGRNEQFF
many,TRBV7-2,NA,15,TRBJ2-3,TGTGCCAGCGGTCTGAGGACGGAGGGTGATGATACGCAGTATTTT,CASGLRTEGDDTQYF
few,TRBV6-2/TRBV6-3,NA,14,TRBJ1-1,TGTGCCAGCAGTTCGGGCATTATGAACACTGAAGCTTTCTTT,CASSSGIMNTEAFF
NA,TRBV5-6,NA,15,TRBJ2-2,TGTGCCAGCCTTACCAGGACGGTAAACACCGGGGAGCTGTTTTTT,CASLTRTVNTGELFF
NA,TRBV6-6,NA,12,TRBJ1-2,TGTGCCTCCCACGGGTTGGACTATGGCTACACCTTC,CASHGLDYGYTF
few,TRBV28,TRBD2,14,TRBJ2-1,TGTGCCAGCAGTTTGTCGTGGGGAGGGAATGAGCAGTTCTTC,CASSLSWGGNEQFF
NA,TRBV2,NA,13,TRBJ1-5,TGTGCCAGCAGTGATGCAGTCAATCAGCCCCAGCATTTT,CASSDAVNQPQHF
NA,TRBV10-3,TRBD1,13,TRBJ2-3,TGTGCCACCGTCGGACAGGGCGTAGATACGCAGTATTTT,CATVGQGVDTQYF
NA,TRBV25-1,NA,14,TRBJ1-2,TGTGCCAGCACTCCCCCGGACCTAAACTATGGCTACACCTTC,CASTPPDLNYGYTF
many,TRBV7-9,TRBD1,14,TRBJ1-5,TGTGCCAGCAGCTCCCCAGGGGGCGTTGGGCCCCAGCATTTT,CASSSPGGVGPQHF
NA,TRBV9,NA,14,TRBJ2-2,TGTGCCAGCAGCGAGGGATCGGGTTCCGGGGAGCTGTTTTTT,CASSEGSGSGELFF
NA,TRBV19,NA,18,TRBJ1-5,TGTGCCAGTAGTATTTTCCAGGGGTCGGGGGCATTCTATCAGCCCCAGCATTTT,CASSIFQGSGAFYQPQHF
few,TRBV27,NA,14,TRBJ1-5,TGTGCCAGCAGGCAGGGTTGGGGCAATCAGCCCCAGCATTTT,CASRQGWGNQPQHF
NA,TRBV29-1,TRBD1,12,TRBJ2-2,TGCAGCGGACAGGGTGGCACCGGGGAGCTGTTTTTT,CSGQGGTGELFF
many,TRBV27,NA,17,TRBJ2-3,TGTGCCAGCAGCAGAAAGGGACTTTTAGTCCCGACAGATACGCAGTATTTT,CASSRKGLLVPTDTQYF
NA,TRBV28,NA,16,TRBJ1-1,TGTGCCAGCAGTGCCCTTTGGGGCAGCTCAAACACTGAAGCTTTCTTT,CASSALWGSSNTEAFF
few,TRBV4-1,NA,16,TRBJ1-1,TGCGCCAGCAGCCAAGAATTAGGAGGGATGAACACTGAAGCTTTCTTT,CASSQELGGMNTEAFF
NA,TRBV19,NA,14,TRBJ2-1,TGTGCCAGTAGTATGATGGTAGGCGTCAATGAGCAGTTCTTC,CASSMMVGVNEQFF
NA,TRBV4-3,NA,18,TRBJ1-6,TGCGCCAGCAGCCAAGTTGAGTCGTGGGGGGATAGGAATTCACCCCTCCACTTT,CASSQVESWGDRNSPLHF
once,TRBV6-5,TRBD2,20,TRBJ2-2,TGTGCCAGCAGTTATCCCCCGGGACTAGCGGGGGAAAAGAACACCGGGGAGCTGTTTTTT,CASSYPPGLAGEKNTGELFF
NA,TRBV20-1,NA,14,TRBJ2-1,TGCAGTGCTAGAGATCGGAAGGGTCGAATTGAGCAGTTCTTC,CSARDRKGRIEQFF
NA,TRBV28,NA,14,TRBJ1-5,TGTGCCAGCAGTTCCAGGCCGATTCCCCAGCCCCAGCATTTT,CASSSRPIPQPQHF
few,TRBV19,NA,16,TRBJ1-5,TGTGCCAGTAGTATGCGTCCAGGGCTGGAGAATCAGCCCCAGCATTTT,CASSMRPGLENQPQHF
few,TRBV24-1,NA,14,TRBJ1-2,TGTGCCACCAGTGATCGGACCACGGACTATGGCTACACCTTC,CATSDRTTDYGYTF
few,TRBV5-1,NA,14,TRBJ2-7,TGCGCCAGCAGCTTCGGCAGGATGGGATACGAGCAGTACTTC,CASSFGRMGYEQYF
few,TRBV4-1,TRBD2,14,TRBJ2-7,TGCGCCAGCAGCCAAGGACTAGCGGTCTACGAGCAGTACTTC,CASSQGLAVYEQYF
many,TRBV12-5,TRBD1,14,TRBJ1-1,TGTGCTAGTACCGGACAGGGGGCAAACACTGAAGCTTTCTTT,CASTGQGANTEAFF
NA,TRBV27,TRBD1,19,TRBJ1-5,TGTGCCAGCAGTTTCGGTGGGACAGGGGGCTTAGGTAGCAATCAGCCCCAGCATTTT,CASSFGGTGGLGSNQPQHF
few,TRBV7-2,NA,12,TRBJ2-7,TGTGCCAGCAGCTTCGTTTCCTACGAGCAGTACTTC,CASSFVSYEQYF